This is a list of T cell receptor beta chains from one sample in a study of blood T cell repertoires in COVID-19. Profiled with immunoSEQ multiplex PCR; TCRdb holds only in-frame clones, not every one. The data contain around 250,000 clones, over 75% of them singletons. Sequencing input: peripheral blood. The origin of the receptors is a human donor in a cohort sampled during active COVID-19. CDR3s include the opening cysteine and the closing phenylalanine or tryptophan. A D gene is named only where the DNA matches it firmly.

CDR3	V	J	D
CASSPGLAPLSSNQPQHF	TRBV27	TRBJ1-5	NA
CASSLGSGAYNEQFF	TRBV5-1	TRBJ2-1	NA
CASSRQARTDTQYF	TRBV6-5	TRBJ2-3	NA
CASSPGNRGITGELFF	TRBV18	TRBJ2-2	TRBD1
CASRKSGGSTQETQYF	TRBV3-1/TRBV3-2	TRBJ2-5	TRBD2
CASSLLIEAALRRQETQYF	TRBV7-9	TRBJ2-5	NA
CASSFGTSGARDYEQYF	TRBV5-1	TRBJ2-7	TRBD2
CASSEDIGGVHEQFF	TRBV2	TRBJ2-1	TRBD2
CASSLGTSGRETQYF	TRBV5-1	TRBJ2-5	TRBD2
CASSAWAGAENSPLHF	TRBV3-1/TRBV3-2	TRBJ1-6	NA
CASSLRQGGTDTQYF	TRBV5-4	TRBJ2-3	TRBD1
CASSEQGGGEKLFF	TRBV28	TRBJ1-4	TRBD1
CASSAGTSPGLTDTQYF	TRBV7-9	TRBJ2-3	TRBD2
CASSPGTPMNTEAFF	TRBV18	TRBJ1-1	NA
CASSESRSGQPAFF	TRBV10-1	TRBJ1-1	TRBD1
CASSSGTGVGNTIYF	TRBV7-2	TRBJ1-3	TRBD1
CASSPLGGSGQPQHF	TRBV28	TRBJ1-5	NA
CASSPRTGLDQPQHF	TRBV7-2	TRBJ1-5	TRBD1
CASSAGGAGKGGTQYF	TRBV19	TRBJ2-3	TRBD2
CASSSGTANSPLHF	TRBV7-3	TRBJ1-6	TRBD1
CASSYATGRWQYF	TRBV6-5	TRBJ2-7	NA
CASSPGQGVNYGYTF	TRBV27	TRBJ1-2	TRBD1
CASSFPGGARDTQYF	TRBV19	TRBJ2-3	TRBD2
CASSLLAGAEIHEQYF	TRBV5-6	TRBJ2-7	TRBD2
CSVEDVARPPSRYGYTF	TRBV29-1	TRBJ1-2	NA
CASSPDRVGTYGYTF	TRBV5-1	TRBJ1-2	TRBD1
CASRLEGDNSPLHF	TRBV5-1	TRBJ1-6	NA
CASSVDTGGAGTYEQYF	TRBV9	TRBJ2-7	TRBD1
CASSLGSRGGGTDTQYF	TRBV5-1	TRBJ2-3	TRBD2
CASSQGGTGGNEQFF	TRBV4-3	TRBJ2-1	TRBD1
CASSYSPWPNEKLFF	TRBV6-5	TRBJ1-4	NA
CASSQDPRTGVLNTEAFF	TRBV4-1	TRBJ1-1	TRBD1
CASSSTALYGYTF	TRBV7-9	TRBJ1-2	NA
CASSLSGDTQYF	TRBV7-2	TRBJ2-3	NA
CASSSQTGTLLYF	TRBV7-2	TRBJ2-7	NA
CASSQGLAGRDEQYF	TRBV4-1	TRBJ2-7	TRBD2
CASRPAPQLAGQFF	TRBV6-5	TRBJ2-1	TRBD2
CASSGRDNSPLHF	TRBV7-9	TRBJ1-6	NA
CASISPGSFSSGNTIYF	TRBV23-1	TRBJ1-3	NA
CASSRDRANTGELFF	TRBV7-2	TRBJ2-2	TRBD1
CASSSDRGGLDDYGYTF	TRBV5-6	TRBJ1-2	TRBD1
CASRLAGANTGELFF	TRBV2	TRBJ2-2	TRBD2
CASSPTSGGPIGYF	TRBV5-1	TRBJ2-4	TRBD2
CASSQGRLRTGTQYF	TRBV3-1/TRBV3-2	TRBJ2-3	NA
CASSPLTSGGHNEQFF	TRBV7-7	TRBJ2-1	TRBD2
CASSNPDRGYGEQFF	TRBV19	TRBJ2-1	TRBD1
CASSQEWSGSGANVLTF	TRBV3-1/TRBV3-2	TRBJ2-6	NA
CSVEDGGGQGAGYEQYF	TRBV29-1	TRBJ2-7	TRBD1
CASSQARGSSPLHF	TRBV4-3	TRBJ1-6	NA